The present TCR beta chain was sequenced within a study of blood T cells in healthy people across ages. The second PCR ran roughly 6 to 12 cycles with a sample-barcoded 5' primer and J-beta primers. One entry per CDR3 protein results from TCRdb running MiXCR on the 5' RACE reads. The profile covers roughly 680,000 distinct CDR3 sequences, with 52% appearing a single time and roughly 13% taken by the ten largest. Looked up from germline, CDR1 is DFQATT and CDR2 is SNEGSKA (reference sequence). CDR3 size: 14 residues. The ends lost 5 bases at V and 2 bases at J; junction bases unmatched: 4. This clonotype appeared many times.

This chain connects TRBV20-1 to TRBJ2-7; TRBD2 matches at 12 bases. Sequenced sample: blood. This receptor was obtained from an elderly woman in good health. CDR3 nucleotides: TGCAGTGCTGATGGACTAGCGGGAACCTACGAGCAGTACTTC. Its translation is CSADGLAGTYEQYF.